Shown below are 12 T cell receptor beta chains from a single sample sequenced in a study of blood T cell repertoires in COVID-19. Sequencing was performed with immunoSEQ multiplex PCR; in TCRdb, only in-frame clones are kept and a portion is missing. The sample includes around 140,000 clones, about 90% of them seen just once. Sequences were obtained from peripheral blood. These receptors were taken from a woman aged 50 to 65 with acute or convalescent COVID-19.

This chain links TRBV15 with TRBJ2-1; D gene uncertain. Trimming cost V 1 base and J 4 bases, with 14 bases left between them. The germline V gene has CDR1 LNHNV and CDR2 YYDKDF (reference sequence). This CDR3 is built from 16 residues. In nucleotides, the CDR3 is TGTGCCACCAGCAGAGTGGGCGATTTCGCGTACAATGAGCAGTTCTTC. Amino acids: CATSRVGDFAYNEQFF.

The V and J genes are TRBV5-6 and TRBJ2-5; tentatively, D is TRBD1 (5 bases). The CDR3 runs to 15 residues. Deletions cut 0 bases from V and 2 bases from J, with 11 bases between. From germline, CDR1 is SGHDT and CDR2 YYEEEE. The CDR3 nucleotides read TGTGCCAGCAGCTTGGAAACAGGTGGACAAGAGACCCAGTACTTC. This gives the protein CASSLETGGQETQYF.

J is TRBJ1-4 and V is TRBV2; D possibly corresponds to TRBD1 (5 bases). Germline CDR1 reads SNHLY; CDR2 reads FYNNEI. The V gene lost 4 bases and the J gene lost 3 bases, with 9 bases spanning the gap. This CDR3 spans 14 amino acids. CDR3 loop: CASSGQGANEKLFF. The CDR3 DNA follows: TGTGCCAGCAGTGGGCAGGGTGCTAATGAAAAACTGTTTTTT.

CDR3 DNA sequence: TGCGCCAGCAGCCAAGATAATGGCCCTATACTAGCGGGGGGGCGGGAGACCCAGTACTTC. It codes for CASSQDNGPILAGGRETQYF. This rearrangement joins TRBV4-1 to TRBJ2-5; 13 nucleotides match TRBD2. Germline lookup yields CDR1 MGHRA and CDR2 YSYEKL. This CDR3 is 20 amino acids long. Losses at the gene ends were 0 bases for V and 5 bases for J; bases not matched to a gene: 15.

The rearrangement links TRBV3-1 (or the pseudogene TRBV3-2) to TRBJ2-3; D is unclear. The CDR3 has 13 amino acids. Germline CDR1 is LGHDT and CDR2 is YNNKEL (reference sequence). Trimming stripped 2 bases from V and 3 bases from J, with 6 bases between. The CDR3 DNA reads TGTGCCAGCAGCCAACTAGATACAGATACGCAGTATTTT. Translation gives CASSQLDTDTQYF.

This rearrangement joins TRBV29-1 to TRBJ1-1; 9 nucleotides match TRBD1. Germline V lookup: CDR1 SQVTM, CDR2 ANQGSEA. The V gene end was trimmed by 7 bases and the J gene end by 4 bases; junction bases not matched to a gene: 4. The length of the CDR3 is 12 residues. CDR3 loop: CSAAQGATEAFF. CDR3 bases: TGCAGCGCGGCACAGGGGGCCACTGAAGCTTTCTTT.

The V call is TRBV18, the J call TRBJ1-5; D is uncertain. CDR1 is KGHSH, CDR2 LQKENI, per germline. There are 14 residues in the CDR3. Trimming removed 2 bases at V and 8 bases at J, with 13 bases between. In DNA form, the CDR3 reads TGTGCCAGCTCACCAACTTCCGCCGGGGAGCCCCAGCATTTT. As protein: CASSPTSAGEPQHF.

This clone was counted only a few times. In nucleotides, the CDR3 is TGTGCCAGCTCACCATTTGTGACAGGGGAGGAAAAACTGTTTTTT. This encodes CASSPFVTGEEKLFF. The chain combines TRBV18 with TRBJ1-4; 8 bases line up with TRBD1. The length of the CDR3 is 15 residues. The germline V gene has CDR1 KGHSH and CDR2 LQKENI. The V gene end was trimmed by 2 bases and the J gene end by 8 bases; junction bases not matched to a gene: 7.

The genes are TRBV19 and TRBJ2-7; D is possibly TRBD1 (5 bases). Per the germline V gene, CDR1 is LNHDA and CDR2 is SQIVND (reference sequence). The CDR3 is made up of 13 amino acids. Trimming pared 0 bases from V and 6 bases from J, leaving 9 bases between. In nucleotides, the CDR3 is TGTGCCAGTAGTATAGAAGGCAGGGCCGAGCAGTACTTC. The encoded protein is CASSIEGRAEQYF.

The chain is built from TRBV6-5 and TRBJ1-2; a possible D gene is TRBD1 (6 bases). Germline CDR1 reads MNHEY; CDR2 reads SVGAGI. The V and J ends lost 0 bases and 0 bases respectively, with 8 bases between them. This CDR3 has 15 residues. CDR3 in DNA: TGTGCCAGCAGTTACTCAGGGGGAACTAACTATGGCTACACCTTC. Translation gives CASSYSGGTNYGYTF.

This sequence joins TRBV3-1 (or the pseudogene TRBV3-2) and TRBJ2-2, with TRBD2 identical over 10 bases. This CDR3 region has 15 residues. Trimming at V came to 4 bases and at J to 4 bases, leaving 3 bases not matched to a gene. From germline, CDR1 is LGHDT and CDR2 YNNKEL (reference sequence). In DNA, the CDR3 is TGTGCCAGCAGCCGCAGCGGGAGGGGCACCGGGGAGCTGTTTTTT. Amino acid sequence: CASSRSGRGTGELFF.

Turning to this clone: The limits of the CDR3 on the DNA are not certain, so only TCRdb's listed CDR3 is given. The chain links TRBV5-4 to TRBJ1-2. Germline V lookup: CDR1 SGHNT, CDR2 YYREEE (reference sequence). Termini included, the CDR3 measures 15 amino acids. CDR3 loop: CASSPEYFGQRGYTF.